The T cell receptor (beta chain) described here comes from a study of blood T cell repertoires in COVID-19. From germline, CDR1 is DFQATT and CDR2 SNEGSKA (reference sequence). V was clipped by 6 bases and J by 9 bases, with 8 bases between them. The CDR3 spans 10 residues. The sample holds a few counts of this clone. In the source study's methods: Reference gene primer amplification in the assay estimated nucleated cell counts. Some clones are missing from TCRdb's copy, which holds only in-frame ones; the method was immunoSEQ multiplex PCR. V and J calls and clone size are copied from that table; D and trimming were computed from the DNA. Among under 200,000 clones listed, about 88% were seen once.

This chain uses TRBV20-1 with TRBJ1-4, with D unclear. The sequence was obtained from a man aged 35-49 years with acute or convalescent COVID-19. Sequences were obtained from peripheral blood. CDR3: CSALSQKLFF. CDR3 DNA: TGCAGTGCCCTATCTCAAAAACTGTTTTTT.